This TCR beta chain emerged from a study of cytomegalovirus exposure and HLA in healthy donors. Study overall: There were fewer than 500 genotyped donors. Of these, roughly 80% fell in the genetic ancestry cluster associated with self-reported Caucasian donors.

J was trimmed by 0 bases and V by 5 bases; bases with no gene match: 3. Per the germline V gene, CDR1 is SGHVS and CDR2 is FQNEAQ. This CDR3 spans 15 amino acids. PCR amplification relied on 60 Vbeta primers (plus 13 Jbeta primers). Sequencing was performed with immunoSEQ multiplex PCR; in TCRdb, only in-frame clones are kept and a portion is missing. This table holds approximately 210,000 clones, 65% to 85% found once. Notes on this clone: Its antigen remains unknown.

Study results and limitations: Reported performance of the classifier showed diagnosis of cytomegalovirus status with high specificity and sensitivity.

Sequenced material: PBMCs. This clonotype was obtained from a man aged 18 to 29 in good health and CMV-seronegative. The chain is built from TRBV7-8 and TRBJ2-1; 8 bases are a match to TRBD2. This chain's CDR3 is CASSKSGGSYNEQFF. The CDR3 DNA is TGTGCCAGCAGCAAGAGCGGGGGCTCCTACAATGAGCAGTTCTTC. Based on the CDR3 plus reference TRBV7-8 and TRBJ2-1, the full variable domain is GAGVSQSPRYKVAKRGQDVALRCDPISGHVSLFWYQQALGQGPEFLTYFQNEAQLDKSGLPSDRFFAERPEGSVSTLKIQRTQQEDSAVYLCASSKSGGSYNEQFFGPGTRLTVL.